The clone carrying this T cell receptor (beta chain) was observed a handful of times. This record belongs to a study of human T cells and chemical hapten exposure. Study-level information: 2% DPC was applied to approximately 2 cm by approximately 2 cm of upper inner arm skin for sensitization.

The library put unique molecular identifiers onto individual cDNA molecules. TCRdb passed the RACE reads through MiXCR, listing each CDR3 protein once. The sample records roughly 100,000 distinct CDR3 sequences, 12% being singletons. Specified time point: pre-sensitization, week 0. The sample's treatment: therapeutic diphenylcyclopropenone sensitization with weekly scalp DPC. From whole blood left unfractionated, total RNA was extracted. The sequence came from a woman between 50 and 59 years old with alopecia areata. Some clones in this sample may be carry-over from other donors' samples. Sequencing used whole blood, obtained in connection with sensitization to the hapten diphenylcyclopropenone (DPC).

Here the CDR3 reads CASSSMDRDYEQYF. The CDR3 bases are TGTGCCAGCAGTTCCATGGACAGGGACTACGAGCAGTACTTC. This chain links TRBV6-2 or TRBV6-3 with TRBJ2-7, with TRBD1 identical over 8 bases. The germline V gene encodes CDR1 MNHEY and CDR2 SVGEGT. The CDR3 has 14 residues. The V gene end was trimmed by 4 bases and the J gene end by 3 bases; junction bases not matched to a gene: 5.